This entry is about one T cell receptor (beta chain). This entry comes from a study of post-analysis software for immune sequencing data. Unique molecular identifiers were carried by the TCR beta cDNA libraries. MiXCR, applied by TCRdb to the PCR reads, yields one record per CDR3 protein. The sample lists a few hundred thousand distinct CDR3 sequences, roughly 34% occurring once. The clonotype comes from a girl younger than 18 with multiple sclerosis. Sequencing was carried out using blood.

In nucleotides, the CDR3 is TGCGCCAGCAGCTTGGAGGGCGGGGGGGCTGCAGAGACCCAGTACTTC. Translating it yields CASSLEGGGAAETQYF. The genes are TRBV5-1 and TRBJ2-7, with 9 bases fitting TRBD2. Matching the DNA end better, TRBJ2-5 makes the J call doubtful. CDR3 size: 16 residues. In germline, CDR1 is SGHRS, CDR2 YFSETQ.